A single sample is the source of the 3 T cell receptor beta chains below, sequenced in a study of patients and donors after allogeneic stem cell transplantation. TCRdb called the RT-PCR reads again in MiXCR, with one record for every CDR3 protein. Of roughly 940,000 distinct CDR3 sequences in the sample, about 20% were seen once. The sequenced sample was blood, either unsorted or a sorted T cell fraction (not recorded which). The receptors were sampled from a human donor who was either an allogeneic HSCT recipient or a stem cell or donor lymphocyte infusion donor (not recorded which). It is not recorded whose cells these are; they may come from a transplant donor.

Ten or more counts support this clonotype. The chain carries TRBV12-3 or TRBV12-4 and TRBJ1-4; 9 bases map to TRBD1. V dropped 5 bases and J dropped 0; count of bases not matched to a gene: 7. The CDR3 has 17 residues. This chain's CDR3 is CASSPWDRAPTNEKLFF. CDR3 bases: TGTGCCAGCAGTCCCTGGGACAGGGCCCCAACTAATGAAAAACTGTTTTTT.

V gene TRBV20-1 combines with J gene TRBJ2-5, with D possibly matching TRBD2 (7 bases). CDR1 is DFQATT and CDR2 is SNEGSKA in the germline V gene (reference sequence). The CDR3 spans 14 residues. V lost 6 bases to trimming and J lost 7 bases, with 21 bases between them. The CDR3 DNA follows: TGCAGTGCCAAAGCCCGGGGGGCCAAGGGGACCCAGTACTTC. Translating it yields CSAKARGAKGTQYF.

This clonotype was observed a few times. This chain connects TRBV20-1 to TRBJ2-3; 9 bases are shared with TRBD2. Per the germline V gene, CDR1 is DFQATT and CDR2 is SNEGSKA (reference sequence). The CDR3 is 17 amino acids. The V and J ends lost 0 bases and 0 bases, in that order; junction bases with no gene match: 7. CDR3 coding DNA: TGCAGTGCTAGAGATCGGCTAGCGGGACGAAGCACAGATACGCAGTATTTT. Amino acid sequence: CSARDRLAGRSTDTQYF.